This entry lists 16 T cell receptor beta chains sequenced from one sample in a study of molecular identifiers for immune sequencing clone quantification. TCRdb reprocessed the PCR reads with MiXCR, giving one entry per CDR3 protein. This table holds some 580,000 distinct CDR3 sequences, approximately 24% found once. The sample taken for sequencing was naive CD8+ T cells from blood, with Jurkat cell RNA spiked in. Indicated subset: FACS-sorted CD8+CD4-CCR7+CD45RA+ naive T cells. Receptors originate from a human donor in good health. Some libraries in this study had Jurkat cell RNA spiked in.

The DNA of the CDR3 is TGTGCCAGTAATATCAAACACGGGAGGAACACTGAAGCTTTCTTT. It is translated as CASNIKHGRNTEAFF. J is TRBJ1-1 and V is TRBV19, with no clear D. The V gene's germline CDR1 is LNHDA and CDR2 SQIVND (reference sequence). The CDR3 has 15 amino acids. V lost 7 bases and J 1 base, leaving 16 bases between the germline ends.

This clonotype has at least ten counts. The chain uses TRBV30 and TRBJ2-3; D gene uncertain. The CDR3 has 15 amino acids. Per the germline V gene, CDR1 is GTSNPN and CDR2 is SVGIG (reference sequence). Trimming cost V 0 bases and J 0 bases, with 10 bases left between them. CDR3 in DNA: TGTGCCTGGAGTGTTGGCACAGCTAGCACAGATACGCAGTATTTT. This gives the protein CAWSVGTASTDTQYF.

As to this clonotype: A much larger clonotype is one base distant, so this may be a read error. V is TRBV5-6 and J is TRBJ2-5, with a tentative D call TRBD1 (5 bases). This CDR3 contains 15 residues. CDR1 is SGHDT, CDR2 YYEEEE, per germline. The CDR3 sequence: CANSLPLTDQETQYF. CDR3 bases: TGTGCCAACAGCTTGCCCCTGACAGACCAAGAGACCCAGTACTTC.

With regard to this clonotype: A read error may explain this, as a much larger clone is one base away. The rearrangement uses TRBV6-5 and TRBJ1-1; TRBD1 matches 7 bases. The CDR3 runs to 16 residues. V lost 6 bases to trimming and J lost 0 bases; unmatched junction nucleotides: 10. Germline CDR1 and CDR2: MNHEY and SVGAGI. The CDR3 loop reads CASRRRDSYMNTEAFF. CDR3 in DNA: TGTGCCAGCAGGCGCCGGGACAGCTACATGAACACTGAAGCTTTCTTT.

The sample holds many counts of this clonotype. The chain combines TRBV4-3 with TRBJ2-7, with D hard to call. V was clipped by 1 base and J by 4 bases, with 8 bases between them. Germline CDR1 reads LGHNA; CDR2 reads YSLEER. The CDR3 totals 13 residues. The CDR3 loop is CASSQGRRYEQYF. CDR3 bases: TGCGCCAGCAGCCAAGGCCGTAGGTACGAGCAGTACTTC.

Remarks on this clonotype: This may arise from a read error, as a much more abundant clone is one base away. V usage is TRBV4-2 and J usage is TRBJ2-3, with D possibly being TRBD2 (5 bases). Per germline, CDR1 LGHNA and CDR2 YNFKEQ. The CDR3 consists of 16 residues. The CDR3 nucleotides read TGTGCCAGCAACCAAGAGCTGGGCCGGGAAGTGGATACGCAGTATTTT. Encoded protein: CASNQELGREVDTQYF.

In its sample, this clonotype was seen many times. This chain connects TRBV7-9 to TRBJ2-1; unclear D gene. This CDR3 is built from 15 residues. Trimming took off 5 bases at V and 10 bases at J, with 21 bases between the two ends. CDR1 and CDR2 (germline): SEHNR, FQNEAQ (reference sequence). The CDR3 spells CASSPRTQRSLEQFF. The CDR3 region has the DNA TGTGCCAGCAGCCCCCGGACCCAAAGGTCCCTGGAGCAGTTCTTC.

Worth noting for this clonotype: Compared with germline, one end of the junction differs, possibly owing to a read error. This sequence joins TRBV5-1 and TRBJ2-5; D may be TRBD1 (7 bases). Germline-derived CDR1 and CDR2 are SGHRS and YFSETQ. The CDR3 is 16 amino acids. The CDR3 nucleotides read TGCGCCAGCAGCTTGGAGCCAGGGGGTCCGGGGGAGACCCAGTCCTTC. The encoded protein is CASSLEPGGPGETQSF.

This clonotype showed up just a few times. The chain has TRBV11-2 and TRBJ2-5, with TRBD1 matching over 7 bases. CDR1 and CDR2 from the germline V gene are SGHAT and FQNNGV. This CDR3 is built from 16 residues. Trimming took 5 bases from V and 5 from J; bases not matched to a gene: 14. CDR3 in amino acids: CASSRAEGALMETQYF. In DNA form, the CDR3 reads TGTGCCAGCAGCCGGGCTGAGGGGGCCCTTATGGAGACCCAGTACTTC.

This clonotype was detected only a few times. This CDR3 is CASQPWGGNNQPQHF. In DNA, the CDR3 is TGTGCCAGTCAACCCTGGGGAGGGAACAATCAGCCCCAGCATTTT. The rearrangement joins TRBV19 to TRBJ1-5; D call uncertain. V was trimmed by 8 bases and J by 3 bases, leaving 17 bases between them. This CDR3 has 15 amino acids. Looked up from germline, CDR1 is LNHDA and CDR2 is SQIVND (reference sequence).

This clonotype occurred a few times. The rearrangement joins TRBV28 to TRBJ1-1, with D possibly TRBD1 on 6 matching bases. The CDR3 has 16 amino acids. Germline assignment: CDR1 MDHEN and CDR2 SYDVKM. Deletions cut 2 bases from V and 4 bases from J, with 17 bases between. The chain's CDR3 is CASSLRTQGPSTEAFF. The DNA of the CDR3 is TGTGCCAGCAGTTTACGAACCCAGGGGCCCAGCACTGAAGCTTTCTTT.

This clonotype was detected ten times or more. The rearrangement joins TRBV20-1 to TRBJ2-3; 8 nucleotides line up with TRBD1. The germline gives CDR1 DFQATT, CDR2 SNEGSKA (reference sequence). Trimming removed 0 bases from V and 2 bases from J; junction bases left unmatched: 16. The CDR3 is 19 residues long. DNA of the CDR3: TGCAGTGCTAGAGAGCTGCCTCTACCGGGACAGGAATACACAGATACGCAGTATTTT. Its translation: CSARELPLPGQEYTDTQYF.

As concerns this clonotype: This could be a read error, since a much larger clone is one nucleotide away. V and J are TRBV4-3 and TRBJ2-7; 7 bases agree with TRBD1. The CDR3 spans 16 residues. Germline lookup yields CDR1 LGHNA and CDR2 YSLEER. The CDR3 DNA reads as TGCGCCAGCAACCAAGATAGAGGGGGCTCGGGCTACGAGCAGTACTTC. The encoded protein is CASNQDRGGSGYEQYF.

This clonotype appeared many times. The chain links TRBV5-1 to TRBJ1-1, with TRBD1 matching 10 bases. This CDR3 is built from 14 residues. From germline, CDR1 is SGHRS and CDR2 YFSETQ. Trimming at V came to 5 bases and at J to 4 bases, leaving 5 bases not matched to a gene. DNA for the CDR3: TGCGCCAGCAGGAGGACAGGGGGAGGCACTGAAGCTTTCTTT. Translated, it gives CASRRTGGGTEAFF.

This chain uses TRBV9 with TRBJ2-3; D is unresolved. V lost 0 bases and J 2 bases, leaving 10 bases between the germline ends. The CDR3 extends over 15 amino acids. Germline V gene lookup returns CDR1 SGDLS and CDR2 YYNGEE. In DNA, the CDR3 is TGTGCCAGCAGCGTAGAAGGCAGGTACACAGATACGCAGTATTTT. Translating gives CASSVEGRYTDTQYF.

This clonotype was observed a handful of times. The J gene is TRBJ1-1, the V gene TRBV29-1, with D possibly being TRBD1 (6 bases). This CDR3 region has 13 residues. The V and J ends lost 7 bases and 4 bases respectively, with 16 bases between them. In germline, CDR1 is SQVTM, CDR2 ANQGSEA. CDR3 residues: CSDGGARGTEAFF. The DNA of the CDR3 is TGCAGCGACGGGGGGGCTCGGGGCACTGAAGCTTTCTTT.